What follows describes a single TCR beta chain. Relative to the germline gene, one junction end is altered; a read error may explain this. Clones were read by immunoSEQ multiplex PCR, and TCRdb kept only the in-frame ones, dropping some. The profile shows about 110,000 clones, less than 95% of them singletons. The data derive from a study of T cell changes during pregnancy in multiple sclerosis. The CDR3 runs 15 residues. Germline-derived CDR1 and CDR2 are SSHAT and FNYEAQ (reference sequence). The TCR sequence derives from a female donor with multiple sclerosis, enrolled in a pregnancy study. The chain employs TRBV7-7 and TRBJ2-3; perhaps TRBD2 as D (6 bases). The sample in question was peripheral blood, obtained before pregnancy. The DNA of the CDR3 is TGTGCTAGCAGCCCGACTAGTTCAGGGCTCGGTACGCAGTATTTT. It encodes CASSPTSSGLGTQYF.